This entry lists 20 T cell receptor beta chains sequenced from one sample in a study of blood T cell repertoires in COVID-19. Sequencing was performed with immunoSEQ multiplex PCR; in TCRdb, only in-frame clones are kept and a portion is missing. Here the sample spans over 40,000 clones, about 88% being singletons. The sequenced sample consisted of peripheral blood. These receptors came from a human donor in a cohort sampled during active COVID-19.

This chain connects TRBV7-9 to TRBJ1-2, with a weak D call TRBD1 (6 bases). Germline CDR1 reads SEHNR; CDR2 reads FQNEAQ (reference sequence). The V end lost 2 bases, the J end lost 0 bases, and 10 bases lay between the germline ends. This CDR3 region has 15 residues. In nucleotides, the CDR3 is TGTGCCAGCAGCTTATATGGGGGCGCTAACTATGGCTACACCTTC. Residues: CASSLYGGANYGYTF. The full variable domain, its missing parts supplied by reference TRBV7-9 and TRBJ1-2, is DTGVSQNPRHKITKRGQNVTFRCDPISEHNRLYWYRQTLGQGPEFLTYFQNEAQLEKSRLLSDRFSAERPKGSFSTLEIQRTEQGDSAMYLCASSLYGGANYGYTFGSGTRLTVV.

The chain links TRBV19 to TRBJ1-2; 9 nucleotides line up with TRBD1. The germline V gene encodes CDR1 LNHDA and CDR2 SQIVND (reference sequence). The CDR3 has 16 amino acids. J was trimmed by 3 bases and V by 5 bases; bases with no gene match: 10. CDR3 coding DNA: TGTGCCAGTAGTGCCCGGGACAGGGATTACCACTATGGCTACACCTTC. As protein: CASSARDRDYHYGYTF.

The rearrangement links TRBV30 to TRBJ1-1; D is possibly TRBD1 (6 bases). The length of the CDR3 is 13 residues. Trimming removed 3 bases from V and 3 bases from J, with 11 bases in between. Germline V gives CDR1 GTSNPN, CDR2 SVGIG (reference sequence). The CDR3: CAWRPDRDTEAFF. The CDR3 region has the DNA TGTGCCTGGAGGCCGGACAGAGACACTGAAGCTTTCTTT.

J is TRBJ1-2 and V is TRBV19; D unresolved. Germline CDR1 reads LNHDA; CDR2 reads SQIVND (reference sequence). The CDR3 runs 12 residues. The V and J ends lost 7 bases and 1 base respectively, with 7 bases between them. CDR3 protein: CASNRFNYGYTF. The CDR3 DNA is TGTGCCAGTAATCGGTTTAACTATGGCTACACCTTC.

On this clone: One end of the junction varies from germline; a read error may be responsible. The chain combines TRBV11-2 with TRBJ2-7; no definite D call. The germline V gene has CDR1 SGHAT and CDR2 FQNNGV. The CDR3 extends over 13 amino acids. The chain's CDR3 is CASRFALGVKQYF. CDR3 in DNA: TGTGCCAGCCGCTTCGCCCTAGGCGTCAAGCAGTACTTC. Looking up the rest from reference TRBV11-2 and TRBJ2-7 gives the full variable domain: EAGVAQSPRYKIIEKRQSVAFWCNPISGHATLYWYQQILGQGPKLLIQFQNNGVVDDSQLPKDRFSAERLKGVDSTLKIQPAKLEDSAVYLCASRFALGVKQYFGPGTRLTVT.

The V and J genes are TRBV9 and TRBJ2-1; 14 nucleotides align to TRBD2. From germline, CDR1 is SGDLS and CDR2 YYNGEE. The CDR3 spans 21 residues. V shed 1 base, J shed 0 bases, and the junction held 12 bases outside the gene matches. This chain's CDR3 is CASSVSRTSGGSPNSYNEQFF. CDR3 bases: TGTGCCAGCAGCGTATCGCGGACTAGCGGGGGGTCCCCAAACTCCTACAATGAGCAGTTCTTC.

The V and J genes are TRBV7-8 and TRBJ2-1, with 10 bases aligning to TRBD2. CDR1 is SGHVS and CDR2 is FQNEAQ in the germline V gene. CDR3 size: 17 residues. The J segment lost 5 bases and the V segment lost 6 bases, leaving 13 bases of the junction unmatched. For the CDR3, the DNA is TGTGCCAGCAGTCACAAAACCGGGACTAGCGCAAACAATGAGCAGTTCTTC. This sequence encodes CASSHKTGTSANNEQFF.

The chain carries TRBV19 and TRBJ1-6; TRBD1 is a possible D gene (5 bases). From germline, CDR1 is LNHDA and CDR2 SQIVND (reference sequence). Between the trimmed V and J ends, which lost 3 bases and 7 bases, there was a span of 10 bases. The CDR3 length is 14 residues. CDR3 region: CASSIGQANSPLHF. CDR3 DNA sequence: TGTGCCAGTAGTATTGGACAAGCGAATTCACCCCTCCACTTT. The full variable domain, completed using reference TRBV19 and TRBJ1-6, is DGGITQSPKYLFRKEGQNVTLSCEQNLNHDAMYWYRQDPGQGLRLIYYSQIVNDFQKGDIAEGYSVSREKKESFPLTVTSAQKNPTAFYLCASSIGQANSPLHFGNGTRLTVT.

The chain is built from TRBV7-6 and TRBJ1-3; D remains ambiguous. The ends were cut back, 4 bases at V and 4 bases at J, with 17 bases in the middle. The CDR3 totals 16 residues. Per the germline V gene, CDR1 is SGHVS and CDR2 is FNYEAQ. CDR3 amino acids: CASSSQARFNGNTIYF. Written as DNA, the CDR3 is TGTGCCAGCAGCTCTCAGGCCCGTTTTAACGGAAACACCATATATTTT.

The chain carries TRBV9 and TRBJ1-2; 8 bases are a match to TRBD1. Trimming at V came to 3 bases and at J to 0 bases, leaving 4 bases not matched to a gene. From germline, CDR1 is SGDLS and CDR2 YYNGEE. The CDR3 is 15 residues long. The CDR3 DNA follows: TGTGCCAGCAGCGCAGCAGGGGGCACTAACTATGGCTACACCTTC. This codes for CASSAAGGTNYGYTF.

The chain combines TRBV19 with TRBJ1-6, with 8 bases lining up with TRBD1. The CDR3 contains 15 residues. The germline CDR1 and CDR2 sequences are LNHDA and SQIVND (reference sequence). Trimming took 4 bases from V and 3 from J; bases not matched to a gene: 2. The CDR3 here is CASSKGQGYNSPLHF. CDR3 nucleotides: TGTGCCAGTAGTAAAGGACAGGGCTATAATTCACCCCTCCACTTT. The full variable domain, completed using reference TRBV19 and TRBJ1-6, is DGGITQSPKYLFRKEGQNVTLSCEQNLNHDAMYWYRQDPGQGLRLIYYSQIVNDFQKGDIAEGYSVSREKKESFPLTVTSAQKNPTAFYLCASSKGQGYNSPLHFGNGTRLTVT.

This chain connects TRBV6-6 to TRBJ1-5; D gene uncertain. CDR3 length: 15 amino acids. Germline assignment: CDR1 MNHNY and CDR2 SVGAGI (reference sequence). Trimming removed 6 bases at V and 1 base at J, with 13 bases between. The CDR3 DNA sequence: TGTGCCAGCAGCCCCTCGGTCCGAAGCAATCAGCCCCAGCATTTT. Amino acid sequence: CASSPSVRSNQPQHF.

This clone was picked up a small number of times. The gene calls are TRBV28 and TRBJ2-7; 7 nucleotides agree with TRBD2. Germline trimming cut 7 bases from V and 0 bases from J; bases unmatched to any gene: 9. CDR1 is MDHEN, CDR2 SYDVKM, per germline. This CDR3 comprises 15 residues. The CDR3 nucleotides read TGTGCCAGCATGGGGCGGGGGATGGGCTCCTACGAGCAGTACTTC. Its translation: CASMGRGMGSYEQYF.

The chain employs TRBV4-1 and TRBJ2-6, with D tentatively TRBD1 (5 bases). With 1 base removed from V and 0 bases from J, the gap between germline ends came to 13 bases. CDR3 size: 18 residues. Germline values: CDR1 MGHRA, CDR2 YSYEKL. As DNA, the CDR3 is TGCGCCAGCAGCCAAGTAACAGGCACGAGCTCTGGGGCCAACGTCCTGACTTTC. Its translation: CASSQVTGTSSGANVLTF.

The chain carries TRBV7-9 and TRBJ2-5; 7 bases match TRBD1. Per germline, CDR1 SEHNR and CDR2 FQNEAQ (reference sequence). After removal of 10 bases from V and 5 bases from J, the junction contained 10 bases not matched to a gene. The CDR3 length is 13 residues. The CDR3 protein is CATQTGMLETQYF. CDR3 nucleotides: TGTGCCACCCAGACAGGGATGCTGGAGACCCAGTACTTC.

The CDR3 protein is CAWRTFSSYNEQFF. CDR3 sequence (DNA): TGTGCCTGGCGGACTTTCAGCTCCTACAATGAGCAGTTCTTC. This rearrangement joins TRBV30 to TRBJ2-1; possible D gene TRBD2, 5 bases. The germline V gene encodes CDR1 GTSNPN and CDR2 SVGIG (reference sequence). The V end lost 5 bases, the J end lost 0 bases, and 11 bases lay between the germline ends. CDR3 size: 14 residues.

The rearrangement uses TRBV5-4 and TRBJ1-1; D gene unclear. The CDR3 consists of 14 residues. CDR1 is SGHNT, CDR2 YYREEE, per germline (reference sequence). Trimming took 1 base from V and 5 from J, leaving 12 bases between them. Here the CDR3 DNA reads TGTGCCAGCAGCTTGAGTCCAGGAGGGACTGAAGCTTTCTTT. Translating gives CASSLSPGGTEAFF.

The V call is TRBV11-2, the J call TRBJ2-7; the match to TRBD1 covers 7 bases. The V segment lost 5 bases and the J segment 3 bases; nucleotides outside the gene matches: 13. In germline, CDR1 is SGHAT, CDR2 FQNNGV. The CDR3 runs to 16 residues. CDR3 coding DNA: TGTGCCAGCAGCACGGGGACAGTCCTTCTGATCTACGAGCAGTACTTC. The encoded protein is CASSTGTVLLIYEQYF.

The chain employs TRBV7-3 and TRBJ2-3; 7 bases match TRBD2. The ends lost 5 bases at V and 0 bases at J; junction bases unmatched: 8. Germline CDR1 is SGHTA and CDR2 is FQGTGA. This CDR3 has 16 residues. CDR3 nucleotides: TGTGCCAGCAGCCGGAGCGGACTAGGGAGCACAGATACGCAGTATTTT. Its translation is CASSRSGLGSTDTQYF.

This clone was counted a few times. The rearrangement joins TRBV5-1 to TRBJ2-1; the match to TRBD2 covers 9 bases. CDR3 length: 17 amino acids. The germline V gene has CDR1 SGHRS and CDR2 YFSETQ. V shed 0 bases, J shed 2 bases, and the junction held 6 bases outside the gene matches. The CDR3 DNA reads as TGCGCCAGCAGCTTGGCCCAGGCGGGAGGGACCTACAATGAGCAGTTCTTC. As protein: CASSLAQAGGTYNEQFF.